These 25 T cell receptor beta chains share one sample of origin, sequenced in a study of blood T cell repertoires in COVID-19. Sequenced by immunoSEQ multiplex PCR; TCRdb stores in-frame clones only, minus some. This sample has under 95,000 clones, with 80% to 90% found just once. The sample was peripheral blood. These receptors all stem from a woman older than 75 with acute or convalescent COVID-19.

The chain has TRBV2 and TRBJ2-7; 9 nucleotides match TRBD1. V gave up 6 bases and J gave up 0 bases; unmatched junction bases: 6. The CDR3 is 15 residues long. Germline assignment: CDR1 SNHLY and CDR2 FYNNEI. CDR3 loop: CASRGDRVTSYEQYF. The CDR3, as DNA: TGTGCCAGCAGGGGGGACAGGGTGACCTCCTACGAGCAGTACTTC.

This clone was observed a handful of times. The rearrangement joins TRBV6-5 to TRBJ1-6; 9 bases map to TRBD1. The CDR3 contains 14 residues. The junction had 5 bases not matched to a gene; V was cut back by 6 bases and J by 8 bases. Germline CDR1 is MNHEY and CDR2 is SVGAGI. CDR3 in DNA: TGTGCCAGCAGCCCCGGGACAGGGTATTCACCCCTCCACTTT. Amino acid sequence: CASSPGTGYSPLHF.

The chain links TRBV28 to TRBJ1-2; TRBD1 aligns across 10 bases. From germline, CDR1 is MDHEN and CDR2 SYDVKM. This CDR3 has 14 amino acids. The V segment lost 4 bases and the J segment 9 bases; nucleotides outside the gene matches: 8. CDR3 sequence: CASSSPDRGPSYTF. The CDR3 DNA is TGTGCCAGCAGTTCTCCAGACAGGGGGCCCAGCTACACCTTC.

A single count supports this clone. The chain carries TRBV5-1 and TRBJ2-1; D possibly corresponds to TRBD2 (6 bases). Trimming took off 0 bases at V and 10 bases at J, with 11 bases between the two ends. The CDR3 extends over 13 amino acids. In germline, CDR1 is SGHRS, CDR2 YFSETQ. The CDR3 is CASSLVGGREQFF. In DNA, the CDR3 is TGCGCCAGCAGCTTGGTCGGGGGAAGGGAGCAGTTCTTC.

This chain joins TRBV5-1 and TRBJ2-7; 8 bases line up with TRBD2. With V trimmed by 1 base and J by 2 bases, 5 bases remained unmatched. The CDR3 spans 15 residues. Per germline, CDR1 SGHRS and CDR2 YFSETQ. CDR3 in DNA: TGCGCCAGCAGCTTGACGGCGGGGGGCACCTACGAGCAGTACTTC. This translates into CASSLTAGGTYEQYF. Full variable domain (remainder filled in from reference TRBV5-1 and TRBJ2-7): KAGVTQTPRYLIKTRGQQVTLSCSPISGHRSVSWYQQTPGQGLQFLFEYFSETQRNKGNFPGRFSGRQFSNSRSEMNVSTLELGDSALYLCASSLTAGGTYEQYFGPGTRLTVT.

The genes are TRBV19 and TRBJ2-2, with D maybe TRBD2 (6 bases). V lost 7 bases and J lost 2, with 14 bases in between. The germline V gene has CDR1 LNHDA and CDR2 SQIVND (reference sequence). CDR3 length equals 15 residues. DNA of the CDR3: TGTGCCAGTATCCAAACGGGACTCAACACCGGGGAGCTGTTTTTT. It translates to CASIQTGLNTGELFF.

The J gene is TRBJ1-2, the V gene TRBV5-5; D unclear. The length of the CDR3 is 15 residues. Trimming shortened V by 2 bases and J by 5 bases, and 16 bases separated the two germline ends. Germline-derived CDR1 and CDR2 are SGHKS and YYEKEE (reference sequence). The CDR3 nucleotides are TGTGCCAGCAGCTTAGGAGGAGGTTTTGGATATGGCTACACCTTC. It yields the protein CASSLGGGFGYGYTF.

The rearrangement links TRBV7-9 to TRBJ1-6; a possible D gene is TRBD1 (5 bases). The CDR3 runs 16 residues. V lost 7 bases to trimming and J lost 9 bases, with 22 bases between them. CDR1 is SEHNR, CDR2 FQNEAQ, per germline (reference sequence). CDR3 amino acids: CASTTEGPRGGSPLHF. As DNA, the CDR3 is TGTGCCAGCACCACGGAGGGACCCCGTGGCGGTTCACCCCTCCACTTT.

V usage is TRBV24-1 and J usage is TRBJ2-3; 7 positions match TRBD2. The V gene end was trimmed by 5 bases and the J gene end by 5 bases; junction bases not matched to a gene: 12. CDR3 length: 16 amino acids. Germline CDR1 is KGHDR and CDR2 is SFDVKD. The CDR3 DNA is TGTGCCACCAGTGGTCCCCAGGGAGGGGAGAGAGATACGCAGTATTTT. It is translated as CATSGPQGGERDTQYF.

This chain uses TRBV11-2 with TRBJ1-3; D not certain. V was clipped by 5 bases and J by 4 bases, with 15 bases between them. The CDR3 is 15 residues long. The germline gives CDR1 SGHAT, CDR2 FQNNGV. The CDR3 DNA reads TGTGCCAGCAGCCCATTTGGCGGCCTCGGAAACACCATATATTTT. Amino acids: CASSPFGGLGNTIYF. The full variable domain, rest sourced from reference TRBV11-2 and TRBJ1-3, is EAGVAQSPRYKIIEKRQSVAFWCNPISGHATLYWYQQILGQGPKLLIQFQNNGVVDDSQLPKDRFSAERLKGVDSTLKIQPAKLEDSAVYLCASSPFGGLGNTIYFGEGSWLTVV.

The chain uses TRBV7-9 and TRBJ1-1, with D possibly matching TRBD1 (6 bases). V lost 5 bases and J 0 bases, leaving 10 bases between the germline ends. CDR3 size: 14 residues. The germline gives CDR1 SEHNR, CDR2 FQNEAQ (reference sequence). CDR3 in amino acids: CASSADSMNTEAFF. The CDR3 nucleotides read TGTGCCAGCAGCGCGGACAGCATGAACACTGAAGCTTTCTTT. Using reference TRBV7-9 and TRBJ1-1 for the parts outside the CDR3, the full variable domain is DTGVSQNPRHKITKRGQNVTFRCDPISEHNRLYWYRQTLGQGPEFLTYFQNEAQLEKSRLLSDRFSAERPKGSFSTLEIQRTEQGDSAMYLCASSADSMNTEAFFGQGTRLTVV.

The CDR3 loop is CASGGAGASEGSNQPQHF. CDR3 in DNA: TGTGCCAGCGGTGGGGCAGGGGCCTCTGAAGGGAGCAATCAGCCCCAGCATTTT. The chain links TRBV6-7 to TRBJ1-5, with D possibly being TRBD1 (6 bases). TRBV6-7 is given ORF status, its function remaining uncertain. Deletions cut 8 bases from V and 1 base from J, with 24 bases between. This CDR3 is built from 18 residues.

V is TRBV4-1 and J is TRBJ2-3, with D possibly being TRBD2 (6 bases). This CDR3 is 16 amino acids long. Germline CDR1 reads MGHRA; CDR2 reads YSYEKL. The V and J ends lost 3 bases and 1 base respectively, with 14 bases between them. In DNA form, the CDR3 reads TGCGCCAGCAGCCAGGGTGCCGGGACTGGCACAGATACGCAGTATTTT. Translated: CASSQGAGTGTDTQYF.

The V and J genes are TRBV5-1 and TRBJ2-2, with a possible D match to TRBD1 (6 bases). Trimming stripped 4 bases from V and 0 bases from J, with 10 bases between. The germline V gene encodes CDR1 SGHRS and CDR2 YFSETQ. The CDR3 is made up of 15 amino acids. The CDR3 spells CASSPGATNTGELFF. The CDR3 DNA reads TGCGCCAGCAGCCCAGGGGCTACGAACACCGGGGAGCTGTTTTTT.

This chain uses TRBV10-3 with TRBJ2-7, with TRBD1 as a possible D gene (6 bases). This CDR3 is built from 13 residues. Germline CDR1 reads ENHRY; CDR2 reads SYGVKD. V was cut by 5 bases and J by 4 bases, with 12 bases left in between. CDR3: CAISPGTPYEQYF. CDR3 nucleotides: TGTGCCATCAGTCCCGGGACACCTTACGAGCAGTACTTC.

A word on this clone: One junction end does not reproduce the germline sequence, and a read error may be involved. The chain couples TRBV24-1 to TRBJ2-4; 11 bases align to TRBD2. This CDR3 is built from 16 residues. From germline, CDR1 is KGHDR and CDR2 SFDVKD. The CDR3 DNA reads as TGTGCCACCAGTGACACCGGGACTAGCGGAAAAAACATTCAGTACTTT. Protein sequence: CATSDTGTSGKNIQYF.

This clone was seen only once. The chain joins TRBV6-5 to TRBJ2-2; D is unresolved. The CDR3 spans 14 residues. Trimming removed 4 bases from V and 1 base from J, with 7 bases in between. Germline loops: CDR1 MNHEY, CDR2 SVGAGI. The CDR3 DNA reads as TGTGCCAGCAGTTCGGGTTTGAACACCGGGGAGCTGTTTTTT. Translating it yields CASSSGLNTGELFF.

CDR3 sequence: CASSLTGTGAYEQYF. The CDR3 DNA follows: TGCGCCAGCAGTCTAACCGGGACAGGGGCCTACGAGCAGTACTTC. The chain uses TRBV23-1 and TRBJ2-7; TRBD1 matches at 10 bases. TRBV23-1 falls under the ORF class, with uncertain function. The V segment lost 4 bases and the J segment 2 bases; nucleotides outside the gene matches: 5. The CDR3 is 15 amino acids.

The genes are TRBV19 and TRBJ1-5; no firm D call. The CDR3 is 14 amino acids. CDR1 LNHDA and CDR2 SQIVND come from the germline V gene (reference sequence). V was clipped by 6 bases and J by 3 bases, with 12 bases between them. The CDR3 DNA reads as TGTGCCAGTAGACCGGGGTACCTCAATCAGCCCCAGCATTTT. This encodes CASRPGYLNQPQHF. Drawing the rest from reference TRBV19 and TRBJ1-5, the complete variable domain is DGGITQSPKYLFRKEGQNVTLSCEQNLNHDAMYWYRQDPGQGLRLIYYSQIVNDFQKGDIAEGYSVSREKKESFPLTVTSAQKNPTAFYLCASRPGYLNQPQHFGDGTRLSIL.

The CDR3 nucleotides are TGTGCCACCAGTGCGGGGTATGACACAGATACGCAGTATTTT. Translated: CATSAGYDTDTQYF. The chain uses TRBV24-1 and TRBJ2-3; D possibly corresponds to TRBD2 (5 bases). Trimming left V 5 bases short and J 2 bases short, with 10 bases between. The CDR3 loop spans 14 amino acids. CDR1 and CDR2 (germline): KGHDR, SFDVKD.

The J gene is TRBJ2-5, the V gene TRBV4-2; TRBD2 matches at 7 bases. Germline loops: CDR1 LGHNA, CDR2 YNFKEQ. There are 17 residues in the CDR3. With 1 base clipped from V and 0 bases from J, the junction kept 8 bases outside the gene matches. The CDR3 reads CASSQGQRGLYQETQYF. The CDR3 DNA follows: TGTGCCAGCAGCCAAGGGCAGCGGGGCTTGTACCAAGAGACCCAGTACTTC.

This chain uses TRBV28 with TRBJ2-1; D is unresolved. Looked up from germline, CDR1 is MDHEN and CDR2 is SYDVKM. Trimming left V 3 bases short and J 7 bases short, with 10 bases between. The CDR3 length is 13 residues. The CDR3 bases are TGTGCCAGCAGTTTCCCCCCCCCGAATGAGCAGTTCTTC. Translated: CASSFPPPNEQFF.

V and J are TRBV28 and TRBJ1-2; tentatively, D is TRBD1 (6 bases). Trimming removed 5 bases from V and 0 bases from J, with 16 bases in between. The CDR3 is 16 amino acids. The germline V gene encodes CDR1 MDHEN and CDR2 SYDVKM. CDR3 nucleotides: TGTGCCAGCAGTCCTCTAAGGACAGCAACTAACTATGGCTACACCTTC. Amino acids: CASSPLRTATNYGYTF.

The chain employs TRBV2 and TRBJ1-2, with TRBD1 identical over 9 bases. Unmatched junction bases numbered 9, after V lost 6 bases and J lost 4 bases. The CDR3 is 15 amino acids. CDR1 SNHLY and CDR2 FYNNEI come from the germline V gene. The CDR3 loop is CASRNTGTGFYGYTF. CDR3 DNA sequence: TGTGCCAGCAGGAACACCGGGACAGGGTTCTATGGCTACACCTTC. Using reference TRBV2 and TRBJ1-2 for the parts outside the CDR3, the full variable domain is EPEVTQTPSHQVTQMGQEVILRCVPISNHLYFYWYRQILGQKVEFLVSFYNNEISEKSEIFDDQFSVERPDGSNFTLKIRSTKLEDSAMYFCASRNTGTGFYGYTFGSGTRLTVV.

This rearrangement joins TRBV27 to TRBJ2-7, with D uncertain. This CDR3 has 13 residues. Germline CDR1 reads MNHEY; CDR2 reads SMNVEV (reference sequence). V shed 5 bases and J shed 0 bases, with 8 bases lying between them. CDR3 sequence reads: CASSPPSSYEQYF. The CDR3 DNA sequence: TGTGCCAGCAGTCCCCCTTCCTCCTACGAGCAGTACTTC.